The entry below describes one TCR beta chain. The antigen remains undetermined. The data were obtained in a study of T cell responses to AZD1222 COVID-19 vaccine. General study points: Two AZD1222 administrations were followed by greater Spike-specific TCR breadth and depth.

Method: immunoSEQ multiplex PCR; TCRdb's copy keeps in-frame clones and lacks some. This sample yields around 110,000 clones, of which almost 95% are seen a single time; roughly 1.6% belongs to the top ten. Germline V gene sequence: CDR1 SGHDN, CDR2 FVKESK. V gave up 2 bases and J gave up 3 bases, with 13 bases separating them. This CDR3 is 16 amino acids long. The TCR comes from an adult who received the AZD1222 COVID-19 vaccine. The chain uses TRBV14 and TRBJ1-4; maybe TRBD1 (5 bases). Sequenced material: peripheral blood, taken 28 days after the second AZD1222 dose. Here the CDR3 reads CASSQLRRGPNEKLFF. CDR3 nucleotides: TGTGCCAGCAGCCAACTGAGAAGGGGTCCTAATGAAAAACTGTTTTTT.